This T cell receptor (beta chain) derives from a study of blood T cells in healthy people across ages. Overall study results and limits: Per-million-T-cell TCR beta diversity fell roughly linearly with age. Relative to aged donors, long-lived donors carried more naive CD4+ cells and displayed higher diversity. Across samples, TCR beta diversity tracked strongly with naive T cell percentage.

This CDR3 has 15 residues. With 6 bases removed from V and 0 bases from J, the gap between germline ends came to 12 bases. Germline lookup yields CDR1 DFQATT and CDR2 SNEGSKA (reference sequence). In its sample, this clonotype was seen a few times. Its cognate antigen is unknown. Through a sample-barcoded 5' primer and a J-beta primer mix, a second PCR was run for roughly 7 to 12 cycles. Each cDNA molecule was tagged by a template-switch adaptor that had 12 random nucleotides. Via MiXCR, TCRdb re-called the 5' RACE reads, giving one row per CDR3 protein. The sample lists 750,000 to 950,000 distinct CDR3 sequences, about 53% occurring once.

Sample: blood. The chain combines TRBV20-1 with TRBJ2-6; D is ambiguous. The TCR was taken from a man older than 75 in good health. CDR3 in amino acids: CSAITISSGANVLTF. DNA for the CDR3: TGCAGTGCGATAACTATTTCCTCTGGGGCCAACGTCCTGACTTTC.